A single sample is the source of the 2 T cell receptor beta chains below, sequenced in a study of CD8+ T cells in alopecia areata. Cutaneous lymph node cells were pooled, and they were sorted using CD4, CD8alpha, NKG2D, NKG2ACE and other markers. TCR sequencing used cDNA made by reverse transcription of extracted RNA. The repertoire was sequenced with immunoSEQ multiplex PCR; TCRdb's copy has only in-frame clones and lacks some. The sample presents over 250,000 clones, none singletons. The sequenced sample consisted of CD4+ T cells sorted from a lymph node. Receptors were obtained from a C3H/HeJ mouse with alopecia areata. The mouse line has the MHC haplotype H2-k.

This clone has more than one count but fewer than ten. The gene names given are mouse names. From the germline J gene comes the end of the CDR3, since the read stops 4 residues before it. The rearrangement uses TRBV13-2 and TRBJ1-1; 7 nucleotides match TRBD1. V gave up 0 bases and J gave up 2 bases; unmatched junction bases: 7. The CDR3 is made up of 16 amino acids. Per germline, CDR1 NNHNN and CDR2 SYGAGS (reference sequence). CDR3 in amino acids: CASGDAWPGGNTEVFF. CDR3 bases read: TGTGCCAGCGGTGATGCATGGCCAGGGGGTAACACA.

This clone has just a few counts. The gene names given are mouse names. The read falls 4 residues short of the CDR3 end, and the missing part is taken from the germline J gene. The chain employs TRBV13-2 and TRBJ2-5, with D tentatively TRBD1 or TRBD2 (5 bases each). The CDR3 loop spans 15 amino acids. Trimming shortened V by 0 bases and J by 0 bases, and 8 bases separated the two germline ends. Germline V gives CDR1 NNHNN, CDR2 SYGAGS (reference sequence). The CDR3: CASGDGGSNQDTQYF. The covered CDR3 bases are TGTGCCAGCGGTGATGGGGGGAGTAACCAAGAC.